The 13 T cell receptor beta chains below were found in one sample sequenced in a study of PD-1 blockade in classical Hodgkin lymphoma (dated by TCRdb to 2019 to 2021). The library was made by the immunoSEQ multiplex PCR assay. The table was pulled from immuneACCESS by TCRdb, which kept in-frame rearrangements only. Such tables lose some clones; where checked, under half of the loss comes from unresolved V genes, and the rest has no known cause. The sample table lists 20,000 to 25,000 clones, approximately 70% of them with a count of one. About 5% of the sample is held by the ten biggest clonotypes. This sample's time point label indicates: cycle 1 day 1 (C1D1), immediately before nivolumab initiation. Every trial patient had relapsed following autologous stem cell transplantation, and prior brentuximab vedotin exposure was what differed among cohorts A, B and C. This material consisted of peripheral blood mononuclear cells (PBMCs), taken at baseline. The receptors were sampled from a human donor with classical Hodgkin lymphoma.

The genes are TRBV10-3 and TRBJ2-2, with D perhaps TRBD1 (6 bases). The CDR3 is made up of 16 amino acids. Germline assignment: CDR1 ENHRY and CDR2 SYGVKD. The ends were cut back, 7 bases at V and 0 bases at J, with 15 bases in the middle. CDR3 amino acids: CAIKAVAGANTGELFF. Here the CDR3 DNA reads TGTGCCATCAAGGCTGTGGCAGGGGCGAACACCGGGGAGCTGTTTTTT.

J is TRBJ1-1 and V is TRBV4-1; tentative D call: TRBD1 (6 bases). The germline gives CDR1 MGHRA, CDR2 YSYEKL. This CDR3 has 16 residues. The V gene lost 0 bases and the J gene lost 2 bases, with 13 bases spanning the gap. CDR3 in amino acids: CASSQDKYRVNTEAFF. The CDR3 region has the DNA TGCGCCAGCAGCCAAGATAAATACAGGGTTAACACTGAAGCTTTCTTT.

J is TRBJ2-2 and V is TRBV6-5; D not resolved. The CDR3 is made up of 11 amino acids. V lost 5 bases and J lost 6, with 4 bases in between. The germline V gene has CDR1 MNHEY and CDR2 SVGAGI. CDR3 sequence reads: CASSIPGELFF. In DNA, the CDR3 is TGTGCCAGCAGTATTCCCGGGGAGCTGTTTTTT.

This clone was seen a handful of times. V gene TRBV7-2 combines with J gene TRBJ1-1; possibly TRBD1 for D (5 bases). The ends were cut back, 5 bases at V and 6 bases at J, with 13 bases in the middle. The CDR3 length is 13 residues. CDR1 is SGHTA and CDR2 is FQGNSA in the germline V gene. The CDR3 reads CASSVSGRSEAFF. The CDR3 nucleotides are TGTGCCAGCAGCGTGTCAGGGCGGTCTGAAGCTTTCTTT.

In its sample, this clone was seen a few times. The V call is TRBV6-6, the J call TRBJ1-1; D is uncertain. The CDR3 length is 15 residues. V gave up 7 bases and J gave up 8 bases, with 23 bases separating them. The V gene's germline CDR1 is MNHNY and CDR2 SVGAGI (reference sequence). The CDR3 sequence: CASNSLGLLRGEAFF. The CDR3 DNA reads TGTGCCAGCAATTCTTTGGGCTTACTCAGAGGGGAAGCTTTCTTT.

This clone has a single count. The genes are TRBV27 and TRBJ2-2; no clear D. The CDR3 sequence is 15 residues long. CDR1 is MNHEY, CDR2 SMNVEV, per germline (reference sequence). Trimming took 5 bases from V and 0 from J, leaving 10 bases between them. CDR3 bases: TGTGCCAGCAGTATCACCAGCGCGAACACCGGGGAGCTGTTTTTT. This codes for CASSITSANTGELFF.

The chain employs TRBV7-2 and TRBJ2-3; 7 nucleotides agree with TRBD2. The ends lost 1 base at V and 6 bases at J; junction bases unmatched: 7. Germline assignment: CDR1 SGHTA and CDR2 FQGNSA. The CDR3 spans 15 residues. The CDR3 nucleotides read TGTGCCAGCAGCTTAGTTTGGGGGGGATCCGATACGCAGTATTTT. This encodes CASSLVWGGSDTQYF.

By share, this clone counts as medium-sized. The V gene is TRBV7-2, the J gene TRBJ1-2; 12 nucleotides agree with TRBD1. V lost 3 bases, J lost 8 bases, and 10 bases stayed unmatched. CDR3 length equals 16 residues. Germline assignment: CDR1 SGHTA and CDR2 FQGNSA. The CDR3 DNA follows: TGTGCCAGCAGCTTTTATTGGGGACAGGGGGCTGAGGGCTACACCTTC. Its translation: CASSFYWGQGAEGYTF.

This rearrangement joins TRBV19 to TRBJ2-3; 8 bases are a match to TRBD1. The V segment lost 5 bases and the J segment 0 bases; nucleotides outside the gene matches: 7. Germline-derived CDR1 and CDR2 are LNHDA and SQIVND (reference sequence). The CDR3 sequence is 16 residues long. Here the CDR3 reads CASSLPGGGSTDTQYF. As DNA, the CDR3 is TGTGCCAGTAGTCTCCCAGGGGGCGGAAGCACAGATACGCAGTATTTT.

V is TRBV28 and J is TRBJ2-5, with 8 positions matching TRBD1. Germline lookup yields CDR1 MDHEN and CDR2 SYDVKM. The CDR3 has 15 amino acids. The trim removed 5 bases at V and 2 bases at J, leaving 7 bases unmatched. Here the CDR3 DNA reads TGTGCCAGCAGTACTCGACAGGGGTATCAAGAGACCCAGTACTTC. Protein product: CASSTRQGYQETQYF.

The V and J genes are TRBV6-6 and TRBJ2-5; D may be TRBD2 (5 bases). Germline assignment: CDR1 MNHNY and CDR2 SVGAGI (reference sequence). This CDR3 has 12 amino acids. V lost 7 bases and J 5 bases, leaving 11 bases between the germline ends. The CDR3 DNA is TGTGCCAGCAACTATGGGGAGGAGACCCAGTACTTC. This gives the protein CASNYGEETQYF.

The chain carries TRBV7-2 and TRBJ2-1; perhaps TRBD2 as D (6 bases). Trimming removed 5 bases at V and 6 bases at J, with 14 bases between. The CDR3 covers 14 residues. In germline, CDR1 is SGHTA, CDR2 FQGNSA. The CDR3 protein is CASSASASVNEQFF. The CDR3 DNA is TGTGCCAGCAGCGCAAGTGCTAGCGTCAATGAGCAGTTCTTC.

This clone was seen a handful of times. This chain's CDR3 is CASSIIPSGRVGYEQYF. CDR3 DNA sequence: TGTGCCAGTAGTATTATCCCTAGCGGGAGGGTGGGGTACGAGCAGTACTTC. The V gene is TRBV19, the J gene TRBJ2-7; 12 bases align to TRBD2. Germline CDR1 is LNHDA and CDR2 is SQIVND (reference sequence). The CDR3 sequence is 17 residues long. V was clipped by 3 bases and J by 4 bases; unmatched bases: 10.